This is a list of T cell receptor beta chains from one sample in a study of post-analysis software for immune sequencing data. From the PCR reads, TCRdb called clonotypes with MiXCR, one entry per CDR3 protein. The data contain under 650,000 distinct CDR3 sequences, roughly two fifths of them singletons. Material: blood. Receptors were obtained from a girl between 5 and 17 years old with multiple sclerosis. Both conserved end residues are part of each CDR3. D genes are given only for firm matches. Clone size appears in some rows only: once, few, many, or a class for an expanded clone.

D gene,clone size,J gene,V gene,CDR3 DNA,CDR3 protein
.,.,TRBJ2-7,TRBV5-1,TGCGCCAGCAGCTCATTTGCCGAGTCCGAGCAGTACTTC,CASSSFAESEQYF
.,.,TRBJ2-5,TRBV27,TGTGCCAGCAGTCGGACAGGGAGGGAGCAGTACTTC,CASSRTGREQYF
.,.,TRBJ2-5,TRBV20-1,TGCAGTGCCCCAACCAAGGGACGTCGACGGGAGCAGTACTTC,CSAPTKGRRREQYF
.,few,TRBJ2-3,TRBV9,TGTGCCAGCAGCCGGAGCCCCGCAGATACGCAGTATTTT,CASSRSPADTQYF
.,many,TRBJ2-1,TRBV7-7,TGTGCTAGCAGCCCCGCAACGCGGGGTGAGCAGTTCTTC,CASSPATRGEQFF
.,few,TRBJ2-1,TRBV24-1,TGTGCCACCAGTGGACCAGTGTCCTACAATGAGCAGTTCTTC,CATSGPVSYNEQFF
TRBD1,few,TRBJ1-2,TRBV4-1,TGCGCCAGCAGCCAACCTTCACAGGGGAGAATGGAAGGCTACACCTTC,CASSQPSQGRMEGYTF
TRBD2,.,TRBJ2-3,TRBV29-1,TGCAGCGTTCGCCTTAGCGGGAGCGGGCTAGATACGCAGTATTTT,CSVRLSGSGLDTQYF
.,.,TRBJ1-2,TRBV5-6,TGTGCCAGCAGCGGCGCAGGGCCGGGCTACACCTTC,CASSGAGPGYTF
TRBD2,many,TRBJ2-5,TRBV5-4,TGTGCCAGCAGCCCAGGACTAGCGGGGGTCCAAGAGACCCAGTACTTC,CASSPGLAGVQETQYF